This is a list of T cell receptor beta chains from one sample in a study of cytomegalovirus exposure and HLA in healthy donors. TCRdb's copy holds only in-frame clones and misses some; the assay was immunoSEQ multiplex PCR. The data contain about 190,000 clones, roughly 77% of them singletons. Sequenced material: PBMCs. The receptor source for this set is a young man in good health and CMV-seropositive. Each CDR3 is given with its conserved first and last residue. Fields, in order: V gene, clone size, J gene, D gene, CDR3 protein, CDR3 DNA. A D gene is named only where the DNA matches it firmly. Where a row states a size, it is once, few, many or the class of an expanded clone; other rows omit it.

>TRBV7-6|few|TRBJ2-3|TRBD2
CASSLASDGGGRDTQYF
TGTGCCAGCAGCTTAGCTTCAGACGGGGGGGGCAGGGATACGCAGTATTTT
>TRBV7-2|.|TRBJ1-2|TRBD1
CASSPGQGGYGYTF
TGTGCCAGCAGCCCGGGGCAGGGGGGCTATGGCTACACCTTC
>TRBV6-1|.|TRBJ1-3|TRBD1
CASSEADRGRTIYF
TGTGCCAGCAGTGAGGCCGACAGGGGGCGCACCATATATTTT
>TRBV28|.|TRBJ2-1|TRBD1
CASSFSSGTGGNEQFF
TGTGCCAGCAGTTTCTCTTCCGGGACAGGGGGCAATGAGCAGTTCTTC
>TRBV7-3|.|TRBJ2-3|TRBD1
CASSSRTGLADTQYF
TGTGCCAGCAGCTCAAGGACAGGGTTGGCAGATACGCAGTATTTT
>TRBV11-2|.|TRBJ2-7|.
CASSPLARGGSYEQYF
TGTGCCAGCAGCCCCCTGGCAAGGGGCGGATCCTACGAGCAGTACTTC
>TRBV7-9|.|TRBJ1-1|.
CASSLPGNTEAFF
TGTGCCAGCAGCTTACCCGGGAACACTGAAGCTTTCTTT
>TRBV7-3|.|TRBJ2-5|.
CASSVRVGQETQYF
TGTGCCAGCAGTGTCAGGGTGGGCCAAGAGACCCAGTACTTC
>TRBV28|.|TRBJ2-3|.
CASSSPTKPLSSTDTQYF
TGTGCCAGCAGTAGCCCGACTAAACCCCTGTCGAGCACAGATACGCAGTATTTT
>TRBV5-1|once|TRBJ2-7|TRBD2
CASSFSSGRPTYEQYF
TGCGCCAGCAGCTTTTCGAGCGGGAGGCCTACCTACGAGCAGTACTTC
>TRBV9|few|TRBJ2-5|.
CASSVRPEGEETQYF
TGTGCCAGCAGCGTACGTCCAGAAGGAGAAGAGACCCAGTACTTC
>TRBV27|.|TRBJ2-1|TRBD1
CASSLAGQGPRGQFF
TGTGCCAGCAGTTTAGCTGGACAGGGGCCGAGGGGGCAGTTCTTC
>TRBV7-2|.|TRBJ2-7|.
CASTPSQGIYEQYF
TGTGCCAGCACCCCAAGCCAGGGTATTTACGAGCAGTACTTC
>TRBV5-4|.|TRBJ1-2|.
CASSLGGQIYGYTF
TGTGCCAGCAGCTTGGGGGGACAAATCTATGGCTACACCTTC
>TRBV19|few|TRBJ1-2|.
CASSALTGRGRGYTF
TGTGCCAGTAGCGCTCTAACAGGGAGAGGTCGGGGCTACACCTTC
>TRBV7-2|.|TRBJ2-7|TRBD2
CASSFTSGGTYAYEQYF
TGTGCCAGCAGCTTTACTAGCGGGGGGACTTACGCCTACGAGCAGTACTTC
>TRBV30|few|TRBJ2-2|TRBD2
CAWGGVGRRGTGELFF
TGTGCCTGGGGGGGGGTTGGCAGGAGAGGGACCGGGGAGCTGTTTTTT
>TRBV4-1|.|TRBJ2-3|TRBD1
CASSSPGQASKDTQYF
TGCGCCAGCAGCTCACCGGGACAGGCCTCCAAGGATACGCAGTATTTT
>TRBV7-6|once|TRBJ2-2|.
CASSLDWLAEMNTGELFF
TGTGCCAGCAGCTTAGATTGGCTGGCGGAGATGAACACCGGGGAGCTGTTTTTT
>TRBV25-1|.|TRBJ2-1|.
CASRSSDASGQFF
TGTGCCAGCAGGTCCTCGGACGCAAGCGGGCAGTTCTTC
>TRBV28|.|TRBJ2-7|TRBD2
CASSGTSGRALYEQYF
TGTGCCAGCAGTGGGACTAGCGGGAGGGCCTTGTACGAGCAGTACTTC
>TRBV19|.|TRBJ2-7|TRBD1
CASSTTGTGYHEQYF
TGTGCCAGTAGTACGACCGGGACAGGGTACCACGAGCAGTACTTC
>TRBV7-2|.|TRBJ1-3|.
CASSQVSGNTIYF
TGTGCCAGCAGCCAGGTCTCTGGAAACACCATATATTTT
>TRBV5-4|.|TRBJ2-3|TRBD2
CASTQGGGVSSTDTQYF
TGTGCCAGCACCCAAGGCGGGGGGGTTTCTAGCACAGATACGCAGTATTTT
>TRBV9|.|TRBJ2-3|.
CASTETYGGGTDTQYF
TGTGCCAGCACCGAGACCTACGGGGGAGGCACAGATACGCAGTATTTT
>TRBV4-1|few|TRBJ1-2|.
CASSQTGRGDYGYTF
TGCGCCAGCAGCCAGACCGGGAGGGGGGACTATGGCTACACCTTC